The 2 T cell receptor beta chains listed next were all sequenced from one sample in a study of Tregs in tolerant kidney transplant recipients. Profiled with immunoSEQ multiplex PCR; TCRdb holds only in-frame clones, not every one. The sample holds 92,000 or so clones, 90% to 95% seen once. Sample: CD8+ T cells from blood. The receptors stem from a human donor in good health.

The chain carries TRBV27 and TRBJ1-5; maybe TRBD1 (5 bases). V shed 3 bases and J shed 4 bases, with 13 bases lying between them. The germline V gene has CDR1 MNHEY and CDR2 SMNVEV (reference sequence). The CDR3 extends over 15 amino acids. CDR3 coding DNA: TGTGCCAGCAGTTTTGTTCAGGGAAGTAATCAGCCCCAGCATTTT. Its protein product is CASSFVQGSNQPQHF.

J is TRBJ2-3 and V is TRBV14, with 10 nucleotides matching TRBD2. With V trimmed by 4 bases and J by 5 bases, 6 bases remained unmatched. The germline gives CDR1 SGHDN, CDR2 FVKESK. There are 15 residues in the CDR3. CDR3 protein: CASSLFSGRLDTQYF. In DNA, the CDR3 is TGTGCCAGCAGCCTCTTTAGCGGGAGGTTAGATACGCAGTATTTT.